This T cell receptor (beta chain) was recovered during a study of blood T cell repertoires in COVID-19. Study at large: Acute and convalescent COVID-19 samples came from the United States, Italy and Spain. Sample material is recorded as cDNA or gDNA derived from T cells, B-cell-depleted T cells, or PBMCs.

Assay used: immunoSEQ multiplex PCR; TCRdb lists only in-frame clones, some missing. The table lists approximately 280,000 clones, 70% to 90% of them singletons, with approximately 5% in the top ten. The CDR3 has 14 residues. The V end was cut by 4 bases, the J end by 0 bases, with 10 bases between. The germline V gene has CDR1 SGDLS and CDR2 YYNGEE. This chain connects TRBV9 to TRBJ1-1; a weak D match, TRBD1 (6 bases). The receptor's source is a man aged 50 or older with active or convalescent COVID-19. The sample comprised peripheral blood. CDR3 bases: TGTGCCAGCAGCAGGGGACATATGAACACTGAAGCTTTCTTT. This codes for CASSRGHMNTEAFF.